The entry below describes one T cell receptor (beta chain). As yet, its antigen is unknown. These data originate in a study of response to subunit inactivated influenza vaccine. Study results and caveats: Only a handful of new T cells, the authors suggested, are recruited with each seasonal influenza vaccination.

In TCRdb, the RT-PCR reads were re-called with MiXCR into one record per CDR3 protein. The sample shows around 710,000 distinct CDR3 sequences, 11% to 15% of them seen only once. Trimming pared 3 bases from V and 2 bases from J, leaving 14 bases between. The CDR3 has 16 residues. The genes are TRBV12-3 or TRBV12-4 and TRBJ1-3, with D uncertain. The sample consisted of PBMCs from blood, taken around 15 days before vaccination. The source of this sequence is a man aged 45-65 years who received an inactivated influenza vaccine. The CDR3 spells CASSFLRVRAGNTIYF. In DNA, the CDR3 is TGTGCCAGCAGTTTTTTGCGGGTCCGGGCTGGAAACACCATATATTTT.